This T cell receptor (beta chain) stems from a study of blood T cells in healthy people across ages. V lost 1 base, J lost 0 bases, and 16 bases lay in between. The CDR3 covers 18 residues. Germline V gene data show CDR1 as KGHSH and CDR2 as LQKENI. On this clonotype: Its antigen is undetermined.

Findings and limits, study-wide: Relative to aged donors, long-lived donors carried more naive CD4+ cells and displayed higher diversity.

PCR was performed a second time for about 7 to 12 cycles using a sample-barcoded 5' primer and a J-beta primer mix. TCRdb re-called the 5' RACE reads with MiXCR, one entry per CDR3 protein. This sample carries hundreds of thousands of distinct CDR3 sequences, 29% of them seen once, and the ten largest clones take roughly a sixth. The chain has TRBV18 and TRBJ1-3; no clear D gene. The receptor's source is a woman older than 75 in good health. Sequencing was carried out using blood. The CDR3, as DNA: TGTGCCAGCTCACCACTAAAAGGGAGCCCGATCTCTGGAAACACCATATATTTT. Its translation: CASSPLKGSPISGNTIYF.